This section outlines one TCR beta chain sequence together with its context. This clonotype has just one count. No antigen is known for it. Nothing much larger sits one base from this clone, and base qualities are not available. The donors were 40 or so Caucasian individuals from Russia, aged roughly 6 to 100 years, who were systemically healthy. Each donor gave 8 to 10 milliliters of peripheral blood, collected into EDTA-treated Vacutainer tubes. Ficoll-Paque density-gradient centrifugation was used to isolate PBMCs, with at least 7 million per sample. Total RNA was extracted from PBMCs with Trizol reagent, with at least 5 micrograms obtained per sample. For every donor, an aliquot of PBMCs went through flow cytometry to measure the percentages of naive CD45RAhigh/CD27high T cells. This entry comes from a study of blood T cells in healthy people across ages (dated by TCRdb to between 2015 and 2017). Background for the entire study: In model experiments, roughly one uniquely barcoded TCR beta cDNA molecule per two T cells was captured by template switching. Four age groups were formed from the donors: young (average roughly 15 years), middle-aged (more than 35), aged (under 70) and long-lived (more than 75). Using the same blood draw, the study looked at two additional independent replicas of 1 million unique cDNA reads for two donors, one aged 18 to 29 and the other aged 80 or older. Age-related changes in TCR beta repertoire diversity were measured in the study by deep sequencing normalized with unique cDNA molecular identifiers.

Study-wide findings and limitations: There was a strong correlation between observed TCR beta diversity and the percentage of naive T cells measured by flow cytometry. The long-lived group showed more naive CD4+ T cells, fewer expanded clones and increased TCR diversity than the aged group, suggesting age selection. Donor CMV infection status was unknown, potentially confounding age-related changes in expanded clonotypes. Estimates of total diversity based on one million sequenced T cells were considered lower bounds and underestimates. As age increased, observed TCR beta diversity per million T cells dropped in a roughly linear way, and a significant reduction was already evident by age 40. Bulk unsorted PBMC profiling prevented conclusive comparison of naive and antigen-experienced compartments.

The method behind the library was 5' RACE. For sequencing, an Illumina HiSeq 2500 was employed. A second PCR of about 6 to 11 cycles was performed with a sample-barcoded 5' primer and a J-beta primer mix. Each TCR beta cDNA molecule received a unique molecular identifier from a template-switch 5' adaptor carrying 12 random nucleotides. Each sample yielded at least 2.5 million CDR3-containing paired-end reads. First-strand cDNA synthesis was performed from all RNA using the Mint cDNA synthesis kit, with priming by a TRBC-specific oligonucleotide. Following uracil-DNA glycosylase treatment, a first 18-cycle PCR with universal primers M1SS and BC2_uni_R was performed on all cDNA. Per the authors' processing: For normalization, 1 million high-quality reads, each with a distinct molecular identifier, were randomly selected from each sample. Reads with shared molecular identifiers were discarded instead of being binned into consensus sequences. CDR3 identification, clonotype clustering and error correction used MiTCR with a Q25 quality threshold and the strictest error-elimination algorithm. A nonparametric unseen species model with Euler transformation was used to estimate lower-bound total TCR beta diversity. TCRdb applied fastp at Q25 and MiXCR to the public reads, then kept only in-frame beta chains. Every distinct CDR3 protein forms one entry, paired with its most common genes and DNA. The V and J calls here are based on TCRdb, not the publication. Recorded for this sample are about 800,000 distinct CDR3 sequences; roughly 25% of them occurred a single time. The ten biggest clones cover more than 3% of the sample.

The same sample was also studied in work on T cells of mothers and their children. In that second paper, the authors write: The donors were nine systemically healthy Caucasian individuals, made up of three mothers and their six children. cDNA synthesis used all of the extracted RNA, with approximately 1.4 ug of RNA in each 15 ul reaction. In the second PCR, sample barcodes and 2-4 random nucleotides were introduced via the M1S primer. Over 8.5 million TCR beta CDR3 reads were obtained for each mother, and approximately 3.2 million reads were obtained for each child. Thymic selection similarly shapes TCR recombination output in related and unrelated pairs, with minor effect from inherited differences. Normalized repertoire overlap in related mother-child pairs was always slightly higher than in unrelated mother-child pairs, but the difference was never significant. Persistent microchimeric T cell clones were not detected, at a sensitivity of 85 to 100 clones per million clonotypes. In the study, deep NGS was used to compare the TCR beta repertoires of mothers and children, and features distinguishing related mother-child pairs from unrelated individuals were sought. Mothers averaged around 40 +/- 4 years of age and children averaged around 10 +/- 4 years. After adapter ligation was performed with NEBNext reagents, the libraries were sequenced on an Illumina HiSeq 2000 with 100+100 nt paired-end reads. To avoid cross-contamination, the mother libraries and the child libraries were prepared a month apart and sequenced in separate runs. Between 500,000 and 2,000,000 distinct TCR beta clonotypes were identified per donor. Naive TCR beta clonotypes were estimated from low-frequency clonotypes matched to each donor's FACS-determined naive share, without sorting.

The specimen was blood. The sequence derives from a boy under 18 in good health.

The CDR3 amino acid sequence is: CASSPRGQGTDTQYF. The DNA is TGTGCCAGCAGTCCGAGAGGACAGGGCACAGATACGCAGTATTTT. This sequence uses TRBV28 and TRBJ2-3; 7 nucleotides in the junction match TRBD1. V trim: 5 bases; J trim: 1 base; unmatched bases: 6. Taken from the germline V gene, the CDR1 and CDR2 loops are MDHEN and SYDVKM. Taken from cysteine to phenylalanine, the CDR3 has 15 residues. The DNA shown is the 45-base CDR3, in frame from base 1.